Sequencing of this TCR beta chain was carried out in a study of long-term antiretroviral therapy in people with HIV. The CDR3 spans 13 residues. V was cut by 8 bases and J by 1 base, with 9 bases left in between. In germline, CDR1 is WNHNN, CDR2 SYGVQD (reference sequence). An immunoSEQ assay, version v3.0, was performed at survey level. The repertoire was sequenced with immunoSEQ multiplex PCR; TCRdb's copy has only in-frame clones and lacks some. In the table there are about 30,000 clones, over 90% of which are singletons. In regard to this clone: Its antigen is not identified.

Study-level points and caveats: Whereas controls had wider CDR3 length ranges, HIV repertoires had narrower ones. Clones that had undergone expansion before ART dominated the repertoire at all time points.

The sequenced sample was unsorted PBMCs, obtained 6.2 years after starting antiretroviral therapy. The chain has TRBV10-1 and TRBJ2-4; possibly TRBD1 or TRBD2 for D (5 bases each). The source is a middle-aged man with HIV. The CDR3 protein is CASSEGAKNIQYF. The CDR3 DNA is TGCGCCAGCTCCGAGGGGGCCAAAAACATTCAGTACTTC.